The clone carrying this T cell receptor (beta chain) was counted only a few times. These data belong to a study of T cell repertoires in cytomegalovirus infection. Study details: In public TCR beta signatures, there were indications of both CMV infection and matching HLA type.

The CDR3 is 17 residues long. Germline V gene data show CDR1 as SGHVS and CDR2 as FQNEAQ. V was shortened by 0 bases and J by 3 bases, with 17 bases between the two germline ends. TCRdb reprocessed the reads with MiXCR, giving one entry per CDR3 protein. The top ten hold 4.3% of the sample, which has roughly 320,000 distinct CDR3 sequences, around a tenth seen once. The clonotype comes from a human donor in good health (CMV status not recorded). Some clones in this sample may be carry-over from other donors' samples. This chain links TRBV7-8 with TRBJ2-5; perhaps TRBD2 as D (7 bases). The sample consisted of PBMCs. For the CDR3, the DNA is TGTGCCAGCAGCTTAGCGATGAATCCGGGGGGCGAAGAGACCCAGTACTTC. This codes for CASSLAMNPGGEETQYF.